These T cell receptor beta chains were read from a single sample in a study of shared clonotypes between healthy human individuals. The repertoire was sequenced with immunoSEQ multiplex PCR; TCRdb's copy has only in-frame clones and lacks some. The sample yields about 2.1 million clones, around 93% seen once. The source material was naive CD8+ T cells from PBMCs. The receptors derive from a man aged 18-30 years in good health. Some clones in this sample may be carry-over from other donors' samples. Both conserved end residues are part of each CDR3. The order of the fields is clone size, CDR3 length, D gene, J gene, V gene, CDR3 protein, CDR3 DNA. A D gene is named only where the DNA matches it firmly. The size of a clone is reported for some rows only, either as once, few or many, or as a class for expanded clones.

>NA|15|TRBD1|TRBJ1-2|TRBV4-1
CASSPFSGGNYGYTF
TGCGCCAGCAGCCCGTTTTCAGGGGGAAACTATGGCTACACCTTC
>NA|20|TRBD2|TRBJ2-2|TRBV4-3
CASSQDLRTSGILGTGELFF
TGCGCCAGCAGCCAAGATCTTAGGACTAGCGGGATTCTGGGCACCGGGGAGCTGTTTTTT
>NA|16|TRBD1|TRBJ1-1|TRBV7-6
CASRPGTGVSNTEAFF
TGTGCCAGCCGCCCAGGGACAGGGGTTTCGAACACTGAAGCTTTCTTT
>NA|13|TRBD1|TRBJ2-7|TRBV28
CATNPGQNYEQYF
TGTGCCACCAATCCGGGACAGAATTACGAGCAGTACTTC
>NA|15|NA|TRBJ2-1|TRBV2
CARTPGLAKNNEQFF
TGTGCCAGGACCCCGGGGCTAGCGAAAAACAATGAGCAGTTCTTC
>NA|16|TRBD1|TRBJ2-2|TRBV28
CASSLWGQENTGELFF
TGTGCCAGCAGTTTATGGGGACAGGAAAACACCGGGGAGCTGTTTTTT
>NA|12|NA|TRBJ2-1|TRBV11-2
CASSLLRNEQFF
TGTGCCAGCAGCTTACTAAGAAATGAGCAGTTCTTC
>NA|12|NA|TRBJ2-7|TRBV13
CASSLGVHEQYF
TGTGCCAGCAGCTTGGGGGTTCACGAGCAGTACTTC
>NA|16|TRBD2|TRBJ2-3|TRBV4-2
CASSPTSGTGTDTQYF
TGTGCCAGCAGCCCGACTAGCGGGACAGGCACAGATACGCAGTATTTT
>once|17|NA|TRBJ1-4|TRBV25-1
CASSAFSDSWAGEKLFF
TGTGCCAGCAGTGCCTTCTCGGACAGTTGGGCGGGGGAAAAACTGTTTTTT
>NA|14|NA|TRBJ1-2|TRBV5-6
CASSLITGADGYTF
TGTGCCAGCAGCTTAATAACGGGGGCGGACGGCTACACCTTC
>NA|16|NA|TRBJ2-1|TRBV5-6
CASSRGNRFQDGKQFF
TGTGCCAGCAGCCGGGGGAATCGGTTCCAAGACGGGAAGCAGTTCTTC
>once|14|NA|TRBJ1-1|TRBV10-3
CAISESIGFTEAFF
TGTGCCATCAGTGAGTCGATAGGGTTCACTGAAGCTTTCTTT
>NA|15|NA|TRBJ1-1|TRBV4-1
CASSQGRYSGSEAFF
TGCGCCAGCAGCCAAGGGCGGTACTCGGGCAGTGAAGCTTTCTTT
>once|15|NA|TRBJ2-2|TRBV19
CASSILQWGTGELFF
TGTGCCAGTAGTATACTCCAGTGGGGCACCGGGGAGCTGTTTTTT
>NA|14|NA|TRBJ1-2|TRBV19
CASSINRAPNGYTF
TGTGCCAGTAGTATTAACAGGGCACCAAATGGCTACACCTTC
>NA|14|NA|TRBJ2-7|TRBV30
CAWSGQGGTYEQYF
TGTGCCTGGAGCGGACAGGGAGGGACCTACGAGCAGTACTTC